The 8 T cell receptor beta chains reported below all come from one sample, sequenced in a study of cytotoxic CD8 clonotypes in ibrutinib-treated CLL. Profiling relied on immunoSEQ multiplex PCR, and the TCRdb table lists in-frame clones only, not all of them. The data show approximately 280,000 clones, around 76% seen once. Source: PBMCs, taken at disease progression, from a patient treated with ibrutinib. The receptors shown here come from a human donor with chronic lymphocytic leukemia.

This clone was counted a single time. This sequence joins TRBV10-3 and TRBJ1-5; maybe TRBD1 (6 bases). Germline V gives CDR1 ENHRY, CDR2 SYGVKD. The CDR3 runs to 15 residues. Trimming left V 3 bases short and J 0 bases short, with 9 bases between. The CDR3 DNA sequence: TGTGCCATCAGTGAAGGGACAAATAGCAATCAGCCCCAGCATTTT. Translation gives CAISEGTNSNQPQHF.

CDR3 sequence reads: CASSPGQGKGYGYTF. The CDR3 nucleotides are TGTGCCAGCAGCCCCGGACAGGGGAAGGGCTATGGCTACACCTTC. The chain recombines TRBV9 with TRBJ1-2, with 9 bases matching TRBD1. This CDR3 region has 15 residues. Germline CDR1 is SGDLS and CDR2 is YYNGEE. J was trimmed by 4 bases and V by 4 bases; bases with no gene match: 8. Supplemented by reference TRBV9 and TRBJ1-2, the full variable domain reads DSGVTQTPKHLITATGQRVTLRCSPRSGDLSVYWYQQSLDQGLQFLIQYYNGEERAKGNILERFSAQQFPDLHSELNLSSLELGDSALYFCASSPGQGKGYGYTFGSGTRLTVV.

This sequence joins TRBV19 and TRBJ2-7; D is possibly TRBD1 or TRBD2 (5 bases each). The CDR3 is 16 amino acids. The V gene's germline CDR1 is LNHDA and CDR2 SQIVND (reference sequence). V was trimmed by 4 bases and J by 2 bases, leaving 18 bases between them. The CDR3 reads CASSRGDRGRAYEQYF. CDR3 sequence (DNA): TGTGCCAGTAGTAGAGGCGACCGGGGCAGGGCCTACGAGCAGTACTTC.

The chain carries TRBV28 and TRBJ2-3; D unresolved. Germline CDR1 MDHEN, CDR2 SYDVKM. The CDR3 has 14 residues. Trimming shortened V by 5 bases and J by 2 bases, and 11 bases separated the two germline ends. The DNA of the CDR3 is TGTGCCAGCAGTGCGCCACCTGTCACAGATACGCAGTATTTT. Residues: CASSAPPVTDTQYF.

The chain uses TRBV2 and TRBJ1-6; no definite D call. CDR3 length: 14 residues. Between the trimmed V and J ends, which lost 10 bases and 3 bases, there was a span of 13 bases. Per germline, CDR1 SNHLY and CDR2 FYNNEI. For the CDR3, the DNA is TGTGCCACCCTCGGATCCTTCTATAATTCACCCCTCCACTTT. This translates into CATLGSFYNSPLHF.

This clone was counted a few times. V usage is TRBV7-6 and J usage is TRBJ2-1; D unresolved. The CDR3 is 13 residues long. The V and J ends lost 2 bases and 10 bases respectively, with 12 bases between them. From germline, CDR1 is SGHVS and CDR2 FNYEAQ. The CDR3 DNA follows: TGTGCCAGCAGCTTATCTGAGCGACGAGAGCAGTTCTTC. Protein sequence: CASSLSERREQFF.

The CDR3 is CAIQQGPGAGELFF. The CDR3 DNA is TGCGCCATCCAACAGGGCCCCGGGGCCGGGGAGCTGTTTTTT. The chain uses TRBV5-1 and TRBJ2-2; a weak D match, TRBD1 (6 bases). Germline V lookup: CDR1 SGHRS, CDR2 YFSETQ. CDR3 length: 14 amino acids. Deletions cut 9 bases from V and 6 bases from J, with 18 bases between.

The rearrangement links TRBV25-1 to TRBJ1-4, with D maybe TRBD1 (6 bases). V lost 2 bases, J lost 7 bases, and 11 bases lay in between. Germline V gene data show CDR1 as MGHDK and CDR2 as SYGVNS. This CDR3 spans 14 amino acids. CDR3 amino acids: CASSEQGPLEKLFF. In nucleotides, the CDR3 is TGTGCCAGCAGTGAACAGGGGCCTCTTGAAAAACTGTTTTTT.